This T cell receptor (beta chain) was documented in a study of identical twins. Broader study findings: Diverse VJ usage suggested most zero-insertion clonotypes were not invariant T cells.

TCRdb reprocessed the 5' RACE reads with MiXCR, giving one entry per CDR3 protein. The profile covers nearly 900,000 distinct CDR3 sequences, with over 9% appearing a single time and around 1.5% taken by the ten largest. CDR3 length: 16 residues. Germline trimming cut 1 base from V and 3 bases from J; bases unmatched to any gene: 6. Germline V CDR1 and CDR2: LGHDT, YNNKEL (reference sequence). Remarks on this clonotype: The antigen is not known.

The sample also formed part of further work on yellow fever vaccine responses in identical twins. That source reports: Twins reportedly had a vaccine T cell response that seemed partly convergent, partly personalized.

Sequenced: PBMCs. The chain couples TRBV3-1 to TRBJ2-1; 7 nucleotides line up with TRBD2. The receptor was derived from a woman aged 18-30 years in good health. CDR3 residues: CASSQGAPGGYNEQFF. Written as DNA, the CDR3 is TGTGCCAGCAGCCAAGGAGCTCCGGGAGGCTACAATGAGCAGTTCTTC.